The present T cell receptor (beta chain) was sequenced within a study of control samples from healthy donors and cancer patients. Germline V gene sequence: CDR1 SEHNR, CDR2 FQNEAQ (reference sequence). Trimming shortened V by 5 bases and J by 4 bases, and 15 bases separated the two germline ends. The CDR3 is made up of 15 amino acids. Clones were sequenced by immunoSEQ multiplex PCR, and TCRdb holds only the in-frame ones, with some missing. This sample has roughly 130,000 clones, with about 94% found just once. The chain has TRBV7-9 and TRBJ1-3; no clear D. Sequenced input: PBMCs. This TCR came from a man in his fifties or sixties with colorectal cancer. In DNA, the CDR3 is TGTGCCAGCAGCCAAGAGGGTATTCGGGGAAACACCATATATTTT. This translates into CASSQEGIRGNTIYF.